A selection of T cell receptor beta chains follows, all from one sample in a study of shared clonotypes between healthy human individuals. Data came from immunoSEQ multiplex PCR; TCRdb stores just in-frame clones and leaves some out. The data show a few hundred thousand clones, more than 75% seen once. Sequencing was carried out using memory CD8+ T cells sorted from blood. Receptor source: a man between 18 and 29 years old in good health. The conserved cysteine and the conserved F or W are not part of the CDR3 here. A D gene is named only where the DNA matches it firmly.

D: TRBD1; J: TRBJ2-7; length: 12; V: TRBV27; CDR3: ASTTGTGSYEQY
D: NA; J: TRBJ1-1; length: 12; V: TRBV27; CDR3: ASSSVPGKTEAF
D: TRBD1; J: TRBJ1-1; length: 14; V: TRBV7-9; CDR3: ASSGQGMGVKSEAF
D: NA; J: TRBJ2-7; length: 12; V: TRBV5-6; CDR3: ASSFGGDPYEQY
D: TRBD2; J: TRBJ2-3; length: 9; V: TRBV7-2; CDR3: ASSLALAGD
D: TRBD2; J: TRBJ2-1; length: 13; V: TRBV30; CDR3: AYPTGGGTYNEQF
D: NA; J: TRBJ2-7; length: 12; V: TRBV4-2; CDR3: ASSLRTESYEQY
D: TRBD1; J: TRBJ1-1; length: 14; V: TRBV18; CDR3: ASSPPDRVMNTEAF
D: NA; J: TRBJ2-1; length: 14; V: TRBV4-1; CDR3: ASSQGATTGNNEQF
D: TRBD2; J: TRBJ2-1; length: 16; V: TRBV9; CDR3: ASSVVNSGSSSYNEQF
D: NA; J: TRBJ2-5; length: 14; V: TRBV30; CDR3: AWTGGARDPIETQY
D: NA; J: TRBJ1-2; length: 11; V: TRBV7-9; CDR3: ASSLVLNYGYT
D: TRBD2; J: TRBJ2-3; length: 14; V: TRBV4-1; CDR3: ASSQEPGLGEDTQY
D: NA; J: TRBJ1-1; length: 13; V: TRBV15; CDR3: ATSRDWGASTEAF
D: NA; J: TRBJ2-3; length: 11; V: TRBV19; CDR3: ASSIVQADTQY
D: NA; J: TRBJ1-2; length: 13; V: TRBV5-6; CDR3: ASSLTGFGDYGYT
D: TRBD1; J: TRBJ2-7; length: 12; V: TRBV30; CDR3: ASDLGTGGHEQY
D: TRBD1; J: TRBJ1-1; length: 12; V: TRBV9; CDR3: ASSVLDRGTEAF
D: NA; J: TRBJ1-1; length: 11; V: TRBV7-9; CDR3: ATGSGQNTEAF
D: TRBD2; J: TRBJ2-5; length: 13; V: TRBV30; CDR3: AWSVSGGVLETQY
D: NA; J: TRBJ2-1; length: 13; V: TRBV4-3; CDR3: ASSQGPGAGSEQF
D: NA; J: TRBJ2-1; length: 15; V: TRBV19; CDR3: ASSIDWTLTAYNEQF
D: TRBD2; J: TRBJ2-1; length: 12; V: TRBV2; CDR3: ASSGLAGGAEQF
D: NA; J: TRBJ1-1; length: 10; V: TRBV6-6; CDR3: ASSYRRGPLL
D: NA; J: TRBJ2-2; length: 12; V: TRBV6-5; CDR3: ASSYMSTTGELF
D: NA; J: TRBJ2-2; length: 11; V: TRBV9; CDR3: ASSVGGSGELF
D: NA; J: TRBJ1-2; length: 9; V: TRBV29-1; CDR3: SVVSGLGYT
D: NA; J: TRBJ1-6; length: 16; V: TRBV27; CDR3: ASSLGLATSSYNSPLH
D: TRBD1; J: TRBJ1-4; length: 12; V: TRBV30; CDR3: AWSAGTGNEKLF
D: NA; J: TRBJ2-5; length: 12; V: TRBV29-1; CDR3: SVVGPGIQETQY
D: TRBD2; J: TRBJ2-2; length: 13; V: TRBV7-6; CDR3: ASSWTSVQTGELF
D: NA; J: TRBJ2-2; length: 14; V: TRBV21-1; CDR3: ASSKGTDRVTGELF
D: TRBD1; J: TRBJ2-1; length: 14; V: TRBV7-9; CDR3: ASSPDRGSSYNEQF
D: TRBD1; J: TRBJ1-2; length: 11; V: TRBV28; CDR3: ASSSGQIYGYT
D: NA; J: TRBJ2-7; length: 13; V: TRBV4-1; CDR3: ASSRLPSSPSEQY
D: NA; J: TRBJ2-5; length: 11; V: TRBV29-1; CDR3: SVATGRWETQY
D: TRBD1; J: TRBJ2-7; length: 12; V: TRBV7-2; CDR3: ASSRGTGADEQY
D: NA; J: TRBJ1-4; length: 14; V: TRBV2; CDR3: ASLKTGLGANEKLF
D: NA; J: TRBJ2-3; length: 12; V: TRBV6-5; CDR3: ASSYSLSTDTQY
D: NA; J: TRBJ2-2; length: 9; V: TRBV7-9; CDR3: ASSLAGELF
D: NA; J: TRBJ1-1; length: 12; V: TRBV5-1; CDR3: ASSWAQGRTEAF
D: NA; J: TRBJ1-5; length: 12; V: TRBV2; CDR3: ASKGEGYDQPQH